Listed below are T cell receptor beta chains from one sample, sequenced in a study of metastatic and nonmetastatic thyroid tumors. MiXCR reprocessed the PCR reads for TCRdb. The sample holds some 54,000 clones, around a sixth seen once. Sequences were obtained from blood. Every receptor here comes from a female donor with papillary thyroid cancer or a benign thyroid nodule (not recorded which). Some clones in this sample may be carry-over from other donors' samples. Each CDR3 is given with its conserved first and last residue. D genes are given only for firm matches. Rows may omit the clone size; those that give it use once, few, many or a size class.

clone_size j_call v_call d_call cdr3_aa cdr3_nt
. TRBJ1-2 TRBV28 . CASSLVQWSYGYTF TGTGCCAGCAGTTTAGTACAGTGGTCCTATGGCTACACCTTC
many TRBJ2-5 TRBV28 TRBD1 CASSSGGWSQETQYF TGTGCCAGCAGTTCAGGGGGATGGAGCCAAGAGACCCAGTACTTC
many TRBJ1-2 TRBV28 TRBD1 CASSLIIMAGQVYGYTF TGTGCCAGCAGTTTAATCATTATGGCCGGACAGGTCTATGGCTACACCTTC
many TRBJ1-2 TRBV20-1 . CSASYRRIGGYTF TGCAGTGCTTCATATAGGAGAATCGGTGGCTACACCTTC
few TRBJ1-2 TRBV6-5 . CASSCIRAYGYTF TGTGCCAGCAGTTGCATTAGGGCTTATGGCTACACCTTC
many TRBJ1-5 TRBV12-3/TRBV12-4 . CASSRDRSNQPQHF TGTGCCAGCAGTCGAGACAGAAGCAATCAGCCCCAGCATTTT
few TRBJ2-7 TRBV6-1 . CASSESDSSYEQYF TGTGCCAGCAGTGAGTCGGACAGTTCCTACGAGCAGTACTTC
many TRBJ2-1 TRBV11-3 . CASSMGGRSYNEQFF TGTGCCAGCAGTATGGGCGGACGCTCCTACAATGAGCAGTTCTTC
many TRBJ2-1 TRBV20-1 TRBD2 CSARESREWRNEQFF TGCAGTGCTAGAGAATCGCGGGAGTGGCGGAATGAGCAGTTCTTC
many TRBJ2-3 TRBV4-1 TRBD2 CASSQAGLAQDTQYF TGCGCCAGCAGCCAAGCGGGACTAGCACAGGATACGCAGTATTTT
. TRBJ2-7 TRBV4-1 TRBD2 CASSQEGGLAGDEQYF TGCGCCAGCAGCCAAGAAGGGGGGCTAGCGGGAGACGAGCAGTACTTC
many TRBJ1-1 TRBV19 . CASSTWTVKNTEAFF TGTGCCAGTAGTACCTGGACTGTTAAGAACACTGAAGCTTTCTTT
. TRBJ1-2 TRBV5-4 . CASSRGGANYGYTF TGTGCCAGCAGCCGCGGGGGAGCTAACTATGGCTACACCTTC